The 26 T cell receptor beta chains reported below all come from one sample, sequenced in a study of blood T cells in healthy people across ages. With a J-beta primer mix and a sample-barcoded 5' primer, a second PCR ran roughly 6 to 12 cycles. TCRdb passed the 5' RACE reads through MiXCR, listing each CDR3 protein once. The data show 800,000 to 950,000 distinct CDR3 sequences, 25% to 35% seen once. This same sample was also taken into another study, of T cells of mothers and their children.

The specimen was blood. These receptors originate from a woman in her thirties or forties in good health.

The chain combines TRBV29-1 with TRBJ2-5; 14 nucleotides agree with TRBD2. Per the germline V gene, CDR1 is SQVTM and CDR2 is ANQGSEA. The V and J ends lost 0 bases and 7 bases, in that order; junction bases with no gene match: 4. This CDR3 contains 15 residues. CDR3 coding DNA: TGCAGCGTTGAAGAAGTGACTAGCGGGAGGGGGACCCAGTACTTC. Its translation: CSVEEVTSGRGTQYF.

This clonotype has a handful of counts. The rearrangement links TRBV7-9 to TRBJ1-4, with 8 bases fitting TRBD1. J gave up 7 bases and V 4 bases, and 8 bases lay outside the gene matches. The CDR3 loop spans 15 amino acids. Per germline, CDR1 SEHNR and CDR2 FQNEAQ (reference sequence). The CDR3: CASSSGQAGSEKLFF. In nucleotides, the CDR3 is TGTGCCAGCAGCTCGGGACAGGCGGGGAGTGAAAAACTGTTTTTT.

V gene TRBV10-3 combines with J gene TRBJ1-1, with TRBD1 identical over 7 bases. CDR1 ENHRY and CDR2 SYGVKD come from the germline V gene. Germline trimming cut 5 bases from V and 1 base from J; bases unmatched to any gene: 7. The CDR3 has 15 amino acids. The CDR3 spells CAISPGTERNTEAFF. CDR3 DNA sequence: TGTGCCATCAGTCCCGGGACAGAGAGGAACACTGAAGCTTTCTTT.

This clonotype is a singleton in its sample. The chain recombines TRBV10-3 with TRBJ1-5; 7 bases align to TRBD1. J lost 5 bases, V lost 0 bases, and 10 bases had no gene match. The CDR3 contains 17 residues. The germline gives CDR1 ENHRY, CDR2 SYGVKD. The CDR3 DNA reads as TGTGCCATCAGTGAGTCGTCTGGGGACAGAGGCGATCAGCCCCAGCATTTT. This sequence encodes CAISESSGDRGDQPQHF.

As to this clonotype: The junction departs from the called germline gene at one end, perhaps through a read error. For the CDR3, the DNA is TGTGCCGGCAGCCCGACAGGTTCCCCCCGCTACGAGCAGTACTTC. Its protein product is CAGSPTGSPRYEQYF. The V call is TRBV7-8, the J call TRBJ2-7; TRBD1 is a possible D gene (6 bases). This CDR3 comprises 15 residues. Germline V gene data show CDR1 as SGHVS and CDR2 as FQNEAQ.

About this clonotype: A much bigger clone sits one base away, suggesting this may be a read error. This chain links TRBV15 with TRBJ2-7; D uncertain. The CDR3 contains 16 residues. V shed 0 bases and J shed 1 base, with 13 bases lying between them. CDR1 is LNHNV, CDR2 YYDKDF, per germline (reference sequence). This CDR3 is CATSREGVAFSYEQYF. CDR3 in DNA: TGTGCCACCAGCAGAGAGGGCGTGGCTTTTTCCTACGAGCAGTACTTC.

The chain recombines TRBV2 with TRBJ2-3; TRBD2 might be the D (7 bases). Deletions cut 7 bases from V and 2 bases from J, with 16 bases between. The CDR3 runs to 15 residues. CDR1 is SNHLY, CDR2 FYNNEI, per germline. The CDR3 spells CASNRGGGPTDTQYF. CDR3 sequence (DNA): TGTGCCAGCAACCGCGGCGGGGGCCCCACAGATACGCAGTATTTT.

This clonotype occurred a few times. J is TRBJ2-2 and V is TRBV28; the D gene could be TRBD1 or TRBD2 (6 bases each). Deletions cut 7 bases from V and 7 bases from J, with 19 bases between. The CDR3 is 15 amino acids. Germline assignment: CDR1 MDHEN and CDR2 SYDVKM. In DNA, the CDR3 is TGTGCCAGCACCAACGGGGGCCTGGGCCTCGGGGAGCTGTTTTTT. It codes for CASTNGGLGLGELFF.

This chain joins TRBV18 and TRBJ1-4; perhaps TRBD1 as D (5 bases). Germline V gene sequence: CDR1 KGHSH, CDR2 LQKENI. V lost 1 base and J 3 bases, leaving 15 bases between the germline ends. This CDR3 comprises 17 residues. The CDR3: CASSPRLPGTSNEKLFF. The CDR3 bases are TGTGCCAGCTCACCACGGCTACCCGGGACCTCTAATGAAAAACTGTTTTTT.

This clonotype occurred many times. CDR3 in amino acids: CASSFPGTGNEQFF. The CDR3 DNA follows: TGTGCCAGCAGTTTCCCCGGGACAGGGAATGAGCAGTTCTTC. The V call is TRBV7-3, the J call TRBJ2-1; TRBD1 aligns across 9 bases. This CDR3 comprises 14 residues. J gave up 7 bases and V 6 bases, and 7 bases lay outside the gene matches. The germline CDR1 and CDR2 sequences are SGHTA and FQGTGA.

The V call is TRBV5-1, the J call TRBJ1-1, with D perhaps TRBD1 (5 bases). Trimming left V 1 base short and J 6 bases short, with 13 bases between. The CDR3 covers 14 residues. The germline gives CDR1 SGHRS, CDR2 YFSETQ. The CDR3 sequence: CASSLQGLGAEAFF. In nucleotides, the CDR3 is TGCGCCAGCAGCTTGCAGGGCCTAGGTGCTGAAGCTTTCTTT. Full variable domain (rest looked up from reference TRBV5-1 and TRBJ1-1): KAGVTQTPRYLIKTRGQQVTLSCSPISGHRSVSWYQQTPGQGLQFLFEYFSETQRNKGNFPGRFSGRQFSNSRSEMNVSTLELGDSALYLCASSLQGLGAEAFFGQGTRLTVV.

The J gene is TRBJ2-7, the V gene TRBV12-3 or TRBV12-4; 9 bases agree with TRBD2. Trimming at V came to 2 bases and at J to 3 bases, leaving 5 bases not matched to a gene. The CDR3 contains 15 residues. The CDR3 region has the DNA TGTGCCAGCAGTTTAACTGAGCGGGGGGTCTACGAGCAGTACTTC. As protein: CASSLTERGVYEQYF.

About this clonotype: A junction boundary mismatches the germline segment, possibly from a read error. This chain links TRBV10-3 with TRBJ2-5; TRBD2 might be the D (5 bases). This CDR3 region has 13 residues. Looked up from germline, CDR1 is ENHRY and CDR2 is SYGVKD. The CDR3 protein is CAIRESGQETQYF. In nucleotides, the CDR3 is TGTGCCATCAGGGAGTCGGGACAAGAGACCCAGTACTTC.

The J gene is TRBJ2-1, the V gene TRBV15; tentative D call: TRBD2 (6 bases). Germline CDR1 is LNHNV and CDR2 is YYDKDF (reference sequence). The CDR3 sequence is 15 residues long. The V gene lost 3 bases and the J gene lost 0 bases, with 9 bases spanning the gap. The CDR3 region has the DNA TGTGCCACCAGCAGCCGGGACTTCTCCTACAATGAGCAGTTCTTC. It translates to CATSSRDFSYNEQFF.

Concerning this clonotype: One end of the junction is discordant with germline, which a read error may explain. The V gene is TRBV24-1, the J gene TRBJ1-3; D is uncertain. The CDR3 extends over 13 amino acids. The germline CDR1 and CDR2 sequences are KGHDR and SFDVKD. The CDR3 reads CATSDLRGNSIYF. The CDR3 region has the DNA TGTGCCACCAGTGATCTACGAGGAAACAGCATATATTTT.

This clonotype was found a few times. The rearrangement links TRBV29-1 to TRBJ2-1; 9 positions match TRBD1. Germline V lookup: CDR1 SQVTM, CDR2 ANQGSEA. The V gene end was trimmed by 3 bases and the J gene end by 8 bases; junction bases not matched to a gene: 8. The CDR3 totals 14 residues. CDR3: CSVDFKQGAYEQFF. CDR3 coding DNA: TGCAGCGTTGACTTTAAACAGGGGGCCTATGAGCAGTTCTTC.

The chain joins TRBV9 to TRBJ1-4; D is unresolved. The CDR3 totals 15 residues. Germline CDR1 and CDR2: SGDLS and YYNGEE. Trimming pared 2 bases from V and 4 bases from J, leaving 12 bases between. CDR3 DNA: TGTGCCAGCAGCGTCTCTGGAAAGGATAATGAAAAACTGTTTTTT. It encodes CASSVSGKDNEKLFF.

This clonotype is a singleton in its sample. V is TRBV20-1 and J is TRBJ2-7, with unresolved D. V was trimmed by 3 bases and J by 1 base, leaving 16 bases between them. Looked up from germline, CDR1 is DFQATT and CDR2 is SNEGSKA (reference sequence). The CDR3 length is 15 residues. In DNA, the CDR3 is TGCAGTGCTAGTATAGGAACCGGATTATCCTACGAGCAGTACTTC. It is translated as CSASIGTGLSYEQYF.

The chain carries TRBV6-5 and TRBJ2-1; 13 nucleotides agree with TRBD2. The CDR3 consists of 19 residues. The V segment lost 0 bases and the J segment 7 bases; nucleotides outside the gene matches: 12. Germline CDR1 is MNHEY and CDR2 is SVGAGI. The CDR3 nucleotides are TGTGCCAGCAGTTACTCCCTCTCTGGGACTAGCGGGGATATGAATGAGCAGTTCTTC. Residues: CASSYSLSGTSGDMNEQFF.

The chain has TRBV6-5 and TRBJ1-1; D perhaps matches TRBD1 (6 bases). Germline V lookup: CDR1 MNHEY, CDR2 SVGAGI. This CDR3 is 15 amino acids long. Trimming cost V 2 bases and J 5 bases, with 15 bases left between them. The CDR3 is CASSYDPRGLTEAFF. CDR3 nucleotide sequence: TGTGCCAGCAGTTACGATCCCAGGGGATTAACTGAAGCTTTCTTT.

A note on this clonotype: A much larger clone differs by one base, so this may be a read error. This chain joins TRBV27 and TRBJ2-1, with TRBD2 as a possible D gene (7 bases). In germline, CDR1 is MNHEY, CDR2 SMNVEV (reference sequence). V was cut by 5 bases and J by 4 bases, with 12 bases left in between. The CDR3 extends over 14 amino acids. CDR3 sequence reads: CASSRGGVYNEQFF. The CDR3 DNA follows: TGTGCCAGCAGTAGAGGGGGGGTATACAATGAGCAGTTCTTC.

Concerning this clonotype: This may be a read error: a much more frequent sequence differs by one nucleotide. The rearrangement links TRBV5-1 to TRBJ2-3, with 8 positions matching TRBD2. The CDR3 loop spans 15 amino acids. Germline CDR1 is SGHRS and CDR2 is YFSETQ. The CDR3 here is CASSFSGAYTDAQYF. Written as DNA, the CDR3 is TGCGCCAGCAGCTTTAGCGGGGCTTACACAGATGCGCAGTATTTT.

A note on this clonotype: A single base separates this from a much larger clone, so it may be a read error. V is TRBV7-8 and J is TRBJ2-5; 11 nucleotides match TRBD1. Trimming cost V 0 bases and J 13 bases; bases outside gene matches: 10. The CDR3 loop spans 15 amino acids. Germline lookup yields CDR1 SGHVS and CDR2 FQNEAQ. CDR3 in DNA: TGTGCCAGCAGCTTAGCGTACGGACAGGGGGCTCAGGTGTACTTC. It encodes CASSLAYGQGAQVYF.

On this clonotype itself: The conserved phenylalanine or tryptophan normally closing the CDR3 is absent here, so this likely arose from a read error. This rearrangement joins TRBV2 to TRBJ1-4; 8 nucleotides match TRBD1. The V and J ends lost 3 bases and 5 bases, in that order; junction bases with no gene match: 2. In germline, CDR1 is SNHLY, CDR2 FYNNEI. The CDR3 has 14 residues. CDR3: CASSEDRANEKLFV. The CDR3 bases are TGTGCCAGCAGTGAGGACAGGGCGAATGAAAAACTGTTTGTT.

The rearrangement links TRBV5-1 to TRBJ2-1, with 7 bases matching TRBD1. This CDR3 spans 14 amino acids. The germline CDR1 and CDR2 sequences are SGHRS and YFSETQ. Trimming removed 7 bases from V and 0 bases from J; junction bases left unmatched: 4. The CDR3 DNA follows: TGCGCCAGCTGCCGGGACAGCTCCTACAATGAGCAGTTCTTC. Its translation is CASCRDSSYNEQFF. Full variable domain (outside the CDR3, taken from reference TRBV5-1 and TRBJ2-1): KAGVTQTPRYLIKTRGQQVTLSCSPISGHRSVSWYQQTPGQGLQFLFEYFSETQRNKGNFPGRFSGRQFSNSRSEMNVSTLELGDSALYLCASCRDSSYNEQFFGPGTRLTVL.

The chain employs TRBV27 and TRBJ1-5; D gene unclear. Trimming cost V 1 base and J 3 bases, with 4 bases left between them. The CDR3 loop spans 13 amino acids. CDR1 MNHEY and CDR2 SMNVEV come from the germline V gene (reference sequence). The CDR3 loop is CASSLYTNQPQHF. The CDR3 DNA follows: TGTGCCAGCAGTTTATATACCAATCAGCCCCAGCATTTT.